The 24 T cell receptor beta chains presented below share a single source sample, sequenced in a study of regulatory T cells in long-lasting Graves disease. Construction of TCR beta libraries relied on iRepertoire HTBI primers and on Arm-PCR targeting CDR3 regions. TCRdb ran MiXCR on the multiplex PCR reads and lists one entry per CDR3 protein. The sample shows roughly 500,000 distinct CDR3 sequences, approximately 12% of them seen only once. Time point here: newly diagnosed GD, antithyroid drugs for less than 3 months. PBMC-extracted RNA yielded the TCR library. This sample was shared with a second study, whose subject was T cells in Graves' hyperthyroidism and ophthalmopathy.

The starting material was peripheral blood mononuclear cells (PBMCs), obtained at new diagnosis, from a patient treated with antithyroid drugs. The source of these receptors is a man between 25 and 39 years old with Graves disease.

CDR3 in amino acids: CASSESQVNTEAFF. The CDR3 DNA reads as TGCGCCAGCAGTGAGTCTCAGGTGAACACTGAAGCTTTCTTT. The rearrangement links TRBV10-1 to TRBJ1-1; D unresolved. V was trimmed by 0 bases and J by 0 bases, leaving 5 bases between them. The CDR3 consists of 14 residues. The V gene's germline CDR1 is WNHNN and CDR2 SYGVQD (reference sequence).

This clonotype showed up many times. The gene calls are TRBV6-5 and TRBJ2-3, with no clear D. The CDR3 spans 16 residues. The germline CDR1 and CDR2 sequences are MNHEY and SVGAGI. The V end was cut by 3 bases, the J end by 1 base, with 14 bases between. CDR3 coding DNA: TGTGCCAGCAGTTATCTACCTAAGCCGGGCACAGATACGCAGTATTTT. It encodes CASSYLPKPGTDTQYF.

The chain is built from TRBV5-1 and TRBJ2-1, with 9 nucleotides matching TRBD2. J lost 9 bases, V lost 0 bases, and 10 bases had no gene match. This CDR3 comprises 16 residues. CDR1 and CDR2 from the germline V gene are SGHRS and YFSETQ. In DNA, the CDR3 is TGCGCCAGCAGCTTGGGGGCGGGGGGGCCGCAAAGTGAGCAGTTCTTC. Translated: CASSLGAGGPQSEQFF. Filled out from reference TRBV5-1 and TRBJ2-1, the complete variable domain reads KAGVTQTPRYLIKTRGQQVTLSCSPISGHRSVSWYQQTPGQGLQFLFEYFSETQRNKGNFPGRFSGRQFSNSRSEMNVSTLELGDSALYLCASSLGAGGPQSEQFFGPGTRLTVL.

This clonotype was found a few times. Possible read error: a much larger clone is one base away. This chain connects TRBV7-3 to TRBJ2-1; 7 bases align to TRBD2. Germline V gene lookup returns CDR1 SGHTA and CDR2 FQGTGA. V shed 1 base, J shed 6 bases, and the junction held 9 bases outside the gene matches. The CDR3 has 16 amino acids. The CDR3 bases are TGTGCCAGCAGCTTAAAGGCCGGGAGGCCTATCAATGAGCAGTTCTTC. The encoded protein is CASSLKAGRPINEQFF.

V is TRBV27 and J is TRBJ2-6; 7 bases agree with TRBD1. Germline values: CDR1 MNHEY, CDR2 SMNVEV (reference sequence). V dropped 3 bases and J dropped 2; count of bases not matched to a gene: 7. The CDR3 runs to 17 residues. CDR3 in DNA: TGTGCCAGCAGTTTGCGACAGGGAACCGCTGGGGCCAACGTCCTGACTTTC. Protein sequence: CASSLRQGTAGANVLTF.

This clonotype was detected ten times or more. In DNA form, the CDR3 reads TGTGCCAGCAGTTTCCTCCGCGGGGCTGAAGCTTTCTTT. Its translation: CASSFLRGAEAFF. The V gene is TRBV12-3 or TRBV12-4, the J gene TRBJ1-1; D ambiguous. Trimming removed 3 bases from V and 6 bases from J, with 11 bases in between. The CDR3 length is 13 residues.

In its sample, this clonotype was seen many times. The rearrangement uses TRBV6-1 and TRBJ2-7, with D unresolved. Germline loops: CDR1 MNHNS, CDR2 SASEGT. The CDR3 sequence is 14 residues long. Trimming stripped 6 bases from V and 5 bases from J, with 17 bases between. The CDR3 coding sequence is TGTGCCAGCAGGGACCCGGGCAGGACGGACGAGCAGTACTTC. Amino acids: CASRDPGRTDEQYF.

This chain joins TRBV5-1 and TRBJ1-1, with TRBD1 as a possible D gene (5 bases). This CDR3 contains 15 residues. V was cut by 4 bases and J by 3 bases, with 16 bases left in between. Germline CDR1 SGHRS, CDR2 YFSETQ. This CDR3 reads CASSQLARDHTEAFF. The CDR3, as DNA: TGCGCCAGCAGCCAACTAGCGCGGGACCACACTGAAGCTTTCTTT. Filled out from reference TRBV5-1 and TRBJ1-1, the complete variable domain reads KAGVTQTPRYLIKTRGQQVTLSCSPISGHRSVSWYQQTPGQGLQFLFEYFSETQRNKGNFPGRFSGRQFSNSRSEMNVSTLELGDSALYLCASSQLARDHTEAFFGQGTRLTVV.

This clonotype was observed many times. This CDR3 is CASSRNSYNSPLHF. CDR3 in DNA: TGTGCCAGCAGCCGTAATTCCTATAATTCACCCCTCCACTTT. This rearrangement joins TRBV13 to TRBJ1-6; D call uncertain. The germline gives CDR1 PRHDT, CDR2 FYEKMQ (reference sequence). Trimming took 5 bases from V and 1 from J, leaving 6 bases between them. The CDR3 sequence is 14 residues long.

This clonotype showed up many times. The chain carries TRBV29-1 and TRBJ1-2; D gene uncertain. Germline values: CDR1 SQVTM, CDR2 ANQGSEA. The V and J ends lost 4 bases and 7 bases respectively, with 7 bases between them. The CDR3 consists of 10 residues. CDR3 residues: CSVGTGGYTF. The DNA for the CDR3 is TGCAGCGTTGGGACGGGTGGCTACACCTTC.

This clonotype was counted at least ten times. This chain links TRBV19 with TRBJ1-2; no clear D. The CDR3 covers 14 residues. Trimming took 1 base from V and 2 from J, leaving 8 bases between them. Germline values: CDR1 LNHDA, CDR2 SQIVND (reference sequence). The CDR3 region is CASSIGSGNYGYTF. The CDR3 DNA sequence: TGTGCCAGTAGTATAGGAAGCGGAAACTATGGCTACACCTTC.

V is TRBV6-1 and J is TRBJ2-7; D is perhaps TRBD2 (6 bases). Trimming left V 8 bases short and J 6 bases short, with 20 bases between. The V gene's germline CDR1 is MNHNS and CDR2 SASEGT. The CDR3 contains 14 residues. The CDR3 DNA is TGTGCCAGCCACCCCGGGACTCCTAACCCCGAGCAGTACTTC. Its protein is CASHPGTPNPEQYF.

V gene TRBV19 combines with J gene TRBJ2-7, with D maybe TRBD1 (6 bases). V was shortened by 10 bases and J by 0 bases, with 16 bases between the two germline ends. Germline V gene sequence: CDR1 LNHDA, CDR2 SQIVND (reference sequence). The CDR3 runs to 14 residues. CDR3 bases: TGTGCCACTAAGGGAGACAGGAGCTCCTACGAGCAGTACTTC. Residues: CATKGDRSSYEQYF.

The chain links TRBV30 to TRBJ2-3; 14 bases map to TRBD2. CDR1 is GTSNPN, CDR2 SVGIG, per germline (reference sequence). With V trimmed by 5 bases and J by 4 bases, 2 bases remained unmatched. This CDR3 has 14 residues. DNA of the CDR3: TGTGCCTGGCGACTAGCGGGAGGGCCAGATACGCAGTATTTT. Translated, it gives CAWRLAGGPDTQYF.

This clonotype was counted many times. The CDR3, as DNA: TGTGCCAGCAGCTTAGTCCCAGGTGTGAAGACCCAGTACTTC. This gives the protein CASSLVPGVKTQYF. This chain uses TRBV7-9 with TRBJ2-5, with D unclear. V lost 1 base and J lost 6, with 12 bases in between. Germline V gives CDR1 SEHNR, CDR2 FQNEAQ (reference sequence). The CDR3 has 14 residues. The whole variable domain, filled in from reference TRBV7-9 and TRBJ2-5, reads DTGVSQNPRHKITKRGQNVTFRCDPISEHNRLYWYRQTLGQGPEFLTYFQNEAQLEKSRLLSDRFSAERPKGSFSTLEIQRTEQGDSAMYLCASSLVPGVKTQYFGPGTRLLVL.

This clonotype was observed a handful of times. V is TRBV6-2 or TRBV6-3 and J is TRBJ2-1, with 7 nucleotides matching TRBD2. This CDR3 region has 16 residues. CDR1 and CDR2 from the germline V gene are MNHEY and SVGEGT. Unmatched junction bases numbered 19, after V lost 8 bases and J lost 9 bases. In DNA form, the CDR3 reads TGTGCCAGCTGGAGAAGCGGGATCCGCCCCAGCAGTGAGCAGTTCTTC. Its protein is CASWRSGIRPSSEQFF.

This clonotype occurred many times. J is TRBJ2-1 and V is TRBV2; possibly TRBD1 for D (5 bases). V dropped 6 bases and J dropped 7 bases, with 13 bases sitting between them. Germline V gene sequence: CDR1 SNHLY, CDR2 FYNNEI. This CDR3 has 13 amino acids. The CDR3 is CASRTDIGNEQFF. DNA of the CDR3: TGTGCCAGCAGAACGGACATAGGGAATGAGCAGTTCTTC.

This clonotype was observed at least ten times. The chain combines TRBV20-1 with TRBJ2-3, with D possibly TRBD2 on 6 matching bases. V was cut by 3 bases and J by 5 bases, with 15 bases left in between. There are 14 residues in the CDR3. From germline, CDR1 is DFQATT and CDR2 SNEGSKA (reference sequence). The chain's CDR3 is CSARRGKLLDTQYF. The CDR3 region has the DNA TGCAGTGCTAGGCGGGGAAAACTTCTAGATACGCAGTATTTT.

This clonotype was seen at least ten times. One junction end disagrees with the germline gene, perhaps due to a read error. The chain uses TRBV5-1 and TRBJ2-1; D call uncertain. CDR3 length: 14 amino acids. CDR1 SGHRS and CDR2 YFSETQ come from the germline V gene. For the CDR3, the DNA is TGTGCCAGCAGCTCCTACTCCGTGGACAATGAGCAGTTCTTC. Its translation is CASSSYSVDNEQFF.

This clonotype was counted only a few times. The chain couples TRBV27 to TRBJ2-1; TRBD2 aligns across 8 bases. Germline V gene data show CDR1 as MNHEY and CDR2 as SMNVEV (reference sequence). CDR3 length: 17 residues. V was clipped by 4 bases and J by 5 bases; unmatched bases: 13. CDR3 nucleotide sequence: TGTGCCAGCAGTTCCCAACTAGCGGCCTACAGGGACAATGAGCAGTTCTTC. Protein: CASSSQLAAYRDNEQFF.

This clonotype was observed at least ten times. The rearrangement links TRBV10-3 to TRBJ2-7; 8 bases fit TRBD2. CDR3 length: 19 residues. The V gene's germline CDR1 is ENHRY and CDR2 SYGVKD. Germline trimming cut 5 bases from V and 0 bases from J; bases unmatched to any gene: 18. CDR3: CAISRRAPQLAEISYEQYF. The CDR3 region has the DNA TGTGCCATCAGTCGGAGAGCCCCCCAACTAGCGGAGATCTCCTACGAGCAGTACTTC.

This clonotype came up many times. V and J are TRBV2 and TRBJ2-2, with no clear D. This CDR3 is built from 14 residues. V lost 6 bases and J 1 base, leaving 9 bases between the germline ends. CDR1 and CDR2 (germline): SNHLY, FYNNEI. The CDR3 sequence: CASSGWGNTGELFF. As DNA, the CDR3 is TGTGCCAGCAGCGGATGGGGGAACACCGGGGAGCTGTTTTTT.

The chain uses TRBV5-1 and TRBJ1-4; possibly TRBD1 for D (6 bases). CDR1 is SGHRS and CDR2 is YFSETQ in the germline V gene. The CDR3 covers 14 residues. Trimming stripped 1 base from V and 8 bases from J, with 12 bases between. The CDR3 bases are TGCGCCAGCAGCTTGTCAGGGGACTGGGAAAAACTGTTTTTT. This encodes CASSLSGDWEKLFF. The variable domain in full, with the rest retrieved from reference TRBV5-1 and TRBJ1-4, is KAGVTQTPRYLIKTRGQQVTLSCSPISGHRSVSWYQQTPGQGLQFLFEYFSETQRNKGNFPGRFSGRQFSNSRSEMNVSTLELGDSALYLCASSLSGDWEKLFFGSGTQLSVL.

The rearrangement links TRBV14 to TRBJ2-1, with 9 bases matching TRBD1. Per germline, CDR1 SGHDN and CDR2 FVKESK. Trimming took 3 bases from V and 5 from J; bases not matched to a gene: 2. The CDR3 is 14 residues long. CDR3 coding DNA: TGTGCCAGCAGCCAGGGGGACAGGGACAATGAGCAGTTCTTC. It is translated as CASSQGDRDNEQFF.